This T cell receptor beta chain was sequenced for a study of blood T cell repertoires in COVID-19. Produced via immunoSEQ multiplex PCR; TCRdb's table is partial and in-frame only. The sample has about 310,000 clones, around 87% seen once. The J segment lost 10 bases and the V segment lost 7 bases, leaving 14 bases of the junction unmatched. Germline lookup yields CDR1 MDHEN and CDR2 SYDVKM. This CDR3 spans 15 amino acids. The rearrangement joins TRBV28 to TRBJ2-1, with 9 bases matching TRBD2. The receptor's source is a woman aged 18-29 years with acute COVID-19. Sequenced: PBMCs or T cells enriched from blood (not recorded which). This chain's CDR3 is CASTPASGILSEQFF. CDR3 bases: TGTGCCAGCACCCCAGCTAGCGGGATACTATCGGAGCAGTTCTTC.